Presented here are 27 T cell receptor beta chains from one specimen sequenced in a study of T cell responses to AZD1222 COVID-19 vaccine. The repertoire was sequenced with immunoSEQ multiplex PCR; TCRdb's copy has only in-frame clones and lacks some. This table holds approximately 150,000 clones, about 90% found once. The input for sequencing was peripheral blood, taken 28 days after the second dose of the MenACWY control vaccine. The receptors shown here come from an adult who received the MenACWY meningococcal vaccine as a control.

J is TRBJ2-5 and V is TRBV24-1; D is ambiguous. The CDR3 length is 15 residues. The V and J ends lost 4 bases and 1 base respectively, with 12 bases between them. CDR1 and CDR2 (germline): KGHDR, SFDVKD. The CDR3 here is CATSDPAGPQETQYF. CDR3 DNA sequence: TGTGCCACCAGTGACCCTGCAGGCCCCCAAGAGACCCAGTACTTC.

This chain links TRBV18 with TRBJ2-2; D gene uncertain. V lost 3 bases to trimming and J lost 6 bases, with 2 bases between them. Germline lookup yields CDR1 KGHSH and CDR2 LQKENI. The CDR3 consists of 11 residues. CDR3 protein: CASSPPGELFF. DNA of the CDR3: TGTGCCAGCTCACCTCCCGGGGAGCTGTTTTTT.

The chain couples TRBV6-2 or TRBV6-3 to TRBJ1-2, with D possibly TRBD1 on 6 matching bases. The CDR3 totals 13 residues. V gave up 6 bases and J gave up 4 bases, with 12 bases separating them. Germline V gene sequence: CDR1 MNHEY, CDR2 SVGEGT. CDR3 DNA sequence: TGTGCCAGCAGCAACGGACAGAGCTATGGCTACACCTTC. Its protein product is CASSNGQSYGYTF.

To note about this clone: Other DNA sequences from this sample encode an identical CDR3 as well. The rearrangement links TRBV19 to TRBJ2-3; D is perhaps TRBD2 (6 bases). The CDR3 contains 14 residues. CDR1 LNHDA and CDR2 SQIVND come from the germline V gene (reference sequence). V lost 3 bases, J lost 2 bases, and 9 bases lay in between. The CDR3 nucleotides read TGTGCCAGTAGTATCGGGGGAGACACAGATACGCAGTATTTT. It specifies CASSIGGDTDTQYF.

This rearrangement joins TRBV4-1 to TRBJ2-7; D possibly matches TRBD1 or TRBD2 (5 bases each). CDR1 is MGHRA and CDR2 is YSYEKL in the germline V gene. V was trimmed by 0 bases and J by 8 bases, leaving 8 bases between them. The CDR3 contains 12 residues. The DNA of the CDR3 is TGCGCCAGCAGCCAAGATTCGGGGCAGCAGTACTTC. This encodes CASSQDSGQQYF.

This clone was observed once. CDR3 residues: CASSKDREYQETQYF. The CDR3, as DNA: TGTGCCAGTAGTAAGGACAGGGAATACCAAGAGACCCAGTACTTC. The chain is built from TRBV19 and TRBJ2-5; 8 nucleotides line up with TRBD1. J lost 0 bases, V lost 4 bases, and 4 bases had no gene match. CDR1 and CDR2 (germline): LNHDA, SQIVND (reference sequence). The CDR3 loop spans 15 amino acids.

V usage is TRBV24-1 and J usage is TRBJ1-5; weak D call: TRBD1 (5 bases). The CDR3 contains 14 residues. V was cut by 3 bases and J by 6 bases, with 11 bases left in between. The V gene's germline CDR1 is KGHDR and CDR2 SFDVKD. CDR3 protein: CATSDRGDVQPQHF. In DNA form, the CDR3 reads TGTGCCACCAGTGATCGGGGGGATGTTCAGCCCCAGCATTTT.

This clone has a single count. For the CDR3, the DNA is TGCGCCAGCAGCTCGCCGGGACAGGGGATCTATGGCTACACCTTC. Encoded protein: CASSSPGQGIYGYTF. This chain links TRBV5-1 with TRBJ1-2; 10 nucleotides match TRBD1. The CDR3 is 15 amino acids. Germline-derived CDR1 and CDR2 are SGHRS and YFSETQ. Trimming at V came to 3 bases and at J to 4 bases, leaving 6 bases not matched to a gene.

The gene calls are TRBV4-3 and TRBJ1-4, with a weak D call TRBD1 (5 bases). Trimming took 0 bases from V and 5 from J, leaving 10 bases between them. This CDR3 has 15 amino acids. Germline V gene lookup returns CDR1 LGHNA and CDR2 YSLEER. In DNA form, the CDR3 reads TGCGCCAGCAGCCAAGATCGGGGCAGGAATGAAAAACTGTTTTTT. Protein: CASSQDRGRNEKLFF.

The V gene is TRBV5-1, the J gene TRBJ2-1, with 7 bases lining up with TRBD2. Trimming cost V 4 bases and J 0 bases; bases outside gene matches: 10. Germline V gene data show CDR1 as SGHRS and CDR2 as YFSETQ. The CDR3 loop spans 17 amino acids. The CDR3 here is CASSGTSGGSSYNEQFF. The DNA for the CDR3 is TGCGCCAGCAGCGGAACCTCCGGGGGGAGCTCCTACAATGAGCAGTTCTTC.

The CDR3: CASSLASSRETQYF. CDR3 bases: TGTGCCAGCAGCTTAGCTTCTAGCAGAGAGACCCAGTACTTC. J is TRBJ2-5 and V is TRBV7-9; possibly TRBD2 for D (5 bases). From germline, CDR1 is SEHNR and CDR2 FQNEAQ (reference sequence). Trimming shortened V by 0 bases and J by 4 bases, and 9 bases separated the two germline ends. This CDR3 has 14 amino acids.

The chain carries TRBV28 and TRBJ1-2; D possibly corresponds to TRBD1 (6 bases). V lost 4 bases and J 4 bases, leaving 13 bases between the germline ends. CDR1 and CDR2 (germline): MDHEN, SYDVKM. The CDR3 length is 14 residues. This chain's CDR3 is CASSSGGPPYGYTF. DNA for the CDR3: TGTGCCAGCAGTTCGGGGGGGCCTCCCTATGGCTACACCTTC.

This clone came up once. The rearrangement uses TRBV5-1 and TRBJ2-3; the D gene could be TRBD1 or TRBD2 (6 bases each). The CDR3 loop spans 14 amino acids. The germline V gene has CDR1 SGHRS and CDR2 YFSETQ. V was clipped by 5 bases and J by 4 bases, with 14 bases between them. The CDR3 region is CASSTGAAPDTQYF. DNA of the CDR3: TGCGCCAGCAGTACGGGGGCGGCCCCAGATACGCAGTATTTT.

This chain links TRBV27 with TRBJ1-2; TRBD1 aligns across 7 bases. CDR1 is MNHEY and CDR2 is SMNVEV in the germline V gene (reference sequence). The V gene end was trimmed by 5 bases and the J gene end by 6 bases; junction bases not matched to a gene: 6. There are 13 residues in the CDR3. The CDR3 DNA is TGTGCCAGCAGTCTCAGGGGGTTCGATGGCTACACCTTC. This codes for CASSLRGFDGYTF.

Worth noting for this clone: This sample also contains other DNA sequences that code for the same CDR3. V usage is TRBV18 and J usage is TRBJ2-5; 7 nucleotides align to TRBD1. CDR3 length: 13 amino acids. V was pared by 6 bases and J by 2 bases, with 3 bases of the junction left unmatched. CDR1 and CDR2 (germline): KGHSH, LQKENI. This chain's CDR3 is CASSRDRQETQYF. CDR3 DNA: TGTGCCAGCTCCCGGGACAGACAAGAGACCCAGTACTTC.

The J gene is TRBJ2-1, the V gene TRBV28; 10 bases are shared with TRBD1. This CDR3 contains 16 residues. The V and J ends lost 6 bases and 2 bases, in that order; junction bases with no gene match: 7. Germline CDR1 MDHEN, CDR2 SYDVKM. CDR3 protein: CASSPSTGGPYNEQFF. DNA of the CDR3: TGTGCCAGCAGCCCCTCGACAGGGGGCCCCTACAATGAGCAGTTCTTC.

This chain uses TRBV11-2 with TRBJ2-3, with a tentative D call TRBD1 (5 bases). Trimming stripped 0 bases from V and 4 bases from J, with 14 bases between. CDR1 SGHAT and CDR2 FQNNGV come from the germline V gene. The CDR3 runs 16 residues. The CDR3 loop is CASSLEGQGSPDTQYF. DNA for the CDR3: TGTGCCAGCAGCTTAGAGGGGCAGGGCAGCCCAGATACGCAGTATTTT. The variable domain in full, completed from reference TRBV11-2 and TRBJ2-3, reads EAGVAQSPRYKIIEKRQSVAFWCNPISGHATLYWYQQILGQGPKLLIQFQNNGVVDDSQLPKDRFSAERLKGVDSTLKIQPAKLEDSAVYLCASSLEGQGSPDTQYFGPGTRLTVL.

The CDR3 sequence: CASSFDRAGEKLFF. The CDR3 bases are TGCGCCAGCAGCTTCGACAGGGCTGGTGAAAAACTGTTTTTT. The V and J genes are TRBV5-1 and TRBJ1-4, with 7 bases matching TRBD1. The CDR3 spans 14 residues. Germline trimming cut 2 bases from V and 7 bases from J; bases unmatched to any gene: 5. Germline loops: CDR1 SGHRS, CDR2 YFSETQ.

The CDR3 coding sequence is TGTGCCAGCAGCCGACCCCGGGGCCTACAGGGCCCAACCGGGGAGCTGTTTTTT. Residues: CASSRPRGLQGPTGELFF. V and J are TRBV28 and TRBJ2-2, with D perhaps TRBD1 (6 bases). The CDR3 runs 18 residues. Trimming stripped 6 bases from V and 5 bases from J, with 25 bases between. Germline V lookup: CDR1 MDHEN, CDR2 SYDVKM.

This chain connects TRBV28 to TRBJ2-2, with D tentatively TRBD1 (6 bases). The CDR3 is made up of 15 amino acids. The germline V gene encodes CDR1 MDHEN and CDR2 SYDVKM. V was cut by 6 bases and J by 6 bases, with 17 bases left in between. CDR3: CASRSGTRGAGELFF. The CDR3 region has the DNA TGTGCCAGCAGGTCCGGGACCAGGGGCGCCGGGGAGCTGTTTTTT.

The V and J genes are TRBV5-5 and TRBJ2-3; D possibly matches TRBD1 or TRBD2 (5 bases each). The length of the CDR3 is 15 residues. V was clipped by 1 base and J by 4 bases, with 13 bases between them. CDR1 is SGHKS and CDR2 is YYEKEE in the germline V gene (reference sequence). CDR3 protein: CASSLPLGAADTQYF. CDR3 bases: TGTGCCAGCAGCTTGCCCCTCGGGGCCGCAGATACGCAGTATTTT.

The chain recombines TRBV24-1 with TRBJ2-5, with a possible D match to TRBD1 (7 bases). Germline V gene sequence: CDR1 KGHDR, CDR2 SFDVKD. This CDR3 is 16 amino acids long. V gave up 4 bases and J gave up 5 bases, with 19 bases separating them. The CDR3 bases are TGTGCCACCAGTGAGCCAGGGGGGCAGGTGGGCGAGACCCAGTACTTC. This codes for CATSEPGGQVGETQYF.

This chain connects TRBV27 to TRBJ2-2, with D hard to call. This CDR3 has 16 residues. The germline gives CDR1 MNHEY, CDR2 SMNVEV (reference sequence). The V end lost 4 bases, the J end lost 1 base, and 13 bases lay between the germline ends. For the CDR3, the DNA is TGTGCCAGCAGTTCTGGCGAGAGAGTGAACACCGGGGAGCTGTTTTTT. It specifies CASSSGERVNTGELFF.

The chain carries TRBV7-2 and TRBJ2-2; perhaps TRBD2 as D (5 bases). V shed 5 bases and J shed 0 bases, with 13 bases lying between them. CDR3 length equals 16 residues. Per the germline V gene, CDR1 is SGHTA and CDR2 is FQGNSA. The CDR3 DNA reads TGTGCCAGCAGCCGGACTCGAAACACGAACACCGGGGAGCTGTTTTTT. Its protein product is CASSRTRNTNTGELFF.

The rearrangement uses TRBV21-1 and TRBJ2-1; the D call in the table, TRBD1, was not verified against the DNA. TRBV21-1 is designated a pseudogene. This CDR3 has 14 amino acids. CDR3 coding DNA: TGTGCCAGCAGCCGACGGGACAGACCCAATGAGCAGTTCTTC. Residues: CASSRRDRPNEQFF.

This clone was observed a handful of times. J is TRBJ1-1 and V is TRBV5-4; no reliable D call. Germline V gives CDR1 SGHNT, CDR2 YYREEE (reference sequence). V lost 1 base to trimming and J lost 1 base, with 14 bases between them. This CDR3 contains 16 residues. CDR3 nucleotides: TGTGCCAGCAGCTTGAAGCAGGACGGCGAGAACACTGAAGCTTTCTTT. Protein sequence: CASSLKQDGENTEAFF.

Only one count was recorded for this clone. The V call is TRBV5-1, the J call TRBJ1-2; D is uncertain. This CDR3 has 13 amino acids. With 2 bases removed from V and 8 bases from J, the gap between germline ends came to 13 bases. Germline CDR1 and CDR2: SGHRS and YFSETQ. The CDR3: CASSLTEVGGYTF. The CDR3 DNA reads TGCGCCAGCAGCTTAACAGAGGTAGGAGGCTACACCTTC.